These 28 T cell receptor beta chains originate from one sample sequenced in a study of CD8 T cells in Susac syndrome (dated by TCRdb to the late 2010s). Receptor libraries were prepared by the immunoSEQ multiplex PCR assay. RNA was extracted with the RNeasy kit and about 0.45 to 1 ug was reverse transcribed using random hexamers. TCRdb passed the public sequencing reads through fastp at Q25 and MiXCR, retaining productive beta sequences. Identical CDR3 proteins give one entry, which carries the most common genes and DNA. This sample gives more than 65,000 distinct CDR3 sequences in total; 85% to 95% of them show up just once. The top ten clonotypes cover 0.2% to 0.25% of the sample. Sequencing was done on a sample of CD8+ T cells from PBMCs. Every receptor here comes from a human donor in good health.

The rearrangement links TRBV7-9 to TRBJ1-2, with D possibly TRBD1 on 6 matching bases. This CDR3 has 15 amino acids. The V gene's germline CDR1 is SEHNR and CDR2 FQNEAQ (reference sequence). The V end was cut by 5 bases, the J end by 0 bases, with 13 bases between. The CDR3 nucleotides are TGTGCCAGCAGCCCAGAAGGGGGGACTAACTATGGCTACACCTTC. Translated, it gives CASSPEGGTNYGYTF.

The chain has TRBV7-8 and TRBJ2-1; D remains ambiguous. This CDR3 has 13 amino acids. Trimming took off 4 bases at V and 5 bases at J, with 9 bases between the two ends. Germline CDR1 reads SGHVS; CDR2 reads FQNEAQ. DNA of the CDR3: TGTGCCAGCAGCTCGACACCGGACAATGAGCAGTTCTTC. Protein: CASSSTPDNEQFF.

The rearrangement uses TRBV23-1 and TRBJ1-2; tentatively, D is TRBD1 (6 bases). TRBV23-1 counts as an open reading frame of uncertain function. This CDR3 region has 13 residues. Trimming took off 10 bases at V and 3 bases at J, with 15 bases between the two ends. CDR3 protein: CAIAGGADYGYTF. In nucleotides, the CDR3 is TGCGCCATTGCGGGGGGCGCGGACTATGGCTACACCTTC.

The sample holds one count of this clonotype. The V call is TRBV13, the J call TRBJ2-1; D possibly matches TRBD1 or TRBD2 (5 bases each). Germline V gene sequence: CDR1 PRHDT, CDR2 FYEKMQ (reference sequence). The CDR3 has 15 amino acids. The germline V and J ends were trimmed by 3 bases and 3 bases, with 12 bases remaining between them. This chain's CDR3 is CASSLRRTLYNEQFF. The DNA of the CDR3 is TGTGCCAGCAGCTTGAGGAGGACACTCTACAATGAGCAGTTCTTC.

A single count supports this clonotype. The chain couples TRBV15 to TRBJ2-7; weak D call: TRBD1 (6 bases). Germline V gene data show CDR1 as LNHNV and CDR2 as YYDKDF (reference sequence). The V end lost 4 bases, the J end lost 3 bases, and 19 bases lay between the germline ends. CDR3 size: 16 residues. CDR3 loop: CATSIPPQGSYYEQYF. CDR3 nucleotide sequence: TGTGCCACCAGCATACCCCCGCAGGGGTCCTACTACGAGCAGTACTTC.

V and J are TRBV2 and TRBJ2-7; D might be TRBD1 (6 bases). In germline, CDR1 is SNHLY, CDR2 FYNNEI. Trimming took 9 bases from V and 3 from J, leaving 9 bases between them. The CDR3 contains 11 residues. CDR3 bases: TGTGCCAGAGGGACAAACTACGAGCAGTACTTC. Translation: CARGTNYEQYF.

The chain has TRBV7-9 and TRBJ1-5, with D unclear. The germline V gene has CDR1 SEHNR and CDR2 FQNEAQ (reference sequence). CDR3 length equals 14 residues. In DNA form, the CDR3 reads TGTGCTACCAGAGAGGGTGGGAGCAATCAGCCCCAGCATTTT. It codes for CATREGGSNQPQHF. The variable domain in full, with the rest retrieved from reference TRBV7-9 and TRBJ1-5, is DTGVSQNPRHKITKRGQNVTFRCDPISEHNRLYWYRQTLGQGPEFLTYFQNEAQLEKSRLLSDRFSAERPKGSFSTLEIQRTEQGDSAMYLCATREGGSNQPQHFGDGTRLSIL.

This clonotype was picked up a small number of times. The chain carries TRBV4-1 and TRBJ2-7; 12 positions match TRBD1. V dropped 1 base and J dropped 3; count of bases not matched to a gene: 13. This CDR3 is 19 amino acids long. Germline V gene data show CDR1 as MGHRA and CDR2 as YSYEKL. CDR3 residues: CASSQAGGQGAEVLYEQYF. For the CDR3, the DNA is TGCGCCAGCAGCCAAGCAGGGGGACAGGGGGCGGAGGTGCTCTACGAGCAGTACTTC.

The rearrangement joins TRBV28 to TRBJ2-7; D assignment may be TRBD1 or TRBD2 (5 bases each). In germline, CDR1 is MDHEN, CDR2 SYDVKM. The V end lost 3 bases, the J end lost 4 bases, and 19 bases lay between the germline ends. The CDR3 spans 16 residues. The CDR3 protein is CASSFPPGTVGYEQYF. Written as DNA, the CDR3 is TGTGCCAGCAGTTTCCCCCCCGGGACGGTCGGGTACGAGCAGTACTTC.

This clonotype was detected only a few times. The J gene is TRBJ2-1, the V gene TRBV7-9; D gene unclear. Per the germline V gene, CDR1 is SEHNR and CDR2 is FQNEAQ (reference sequence). V lost 5 bases and J lost 7, with 9 bases in between. This CDR3 comprises 12 residues. The CDR3 DNA is TGTGCCAGCAGCCCTCTTAGTAATGAGCAGTTCTTC. Translating it yields CASSPLSNEQFF. Full variable domain (missing parts from reference TRBV7-9 and TRBJ2-1): DTGVSQNPRHKITKRGQNVTFRCDPISEHNRLYWYRQTLGQGPEFLTYFQNEAQLEKSRLLSDRFSAERPKGSFSTLEIQRTEQGDSAMYLCASSPLSNEQFFGPGTRLTVL.

This chain links TRBV12-3 or TRBV12-4 with TRBJ2-1, with D perhaps TRBD1 (5 bases). V was cut by 9 bases and J by 2 bases, with 11 bases left in between. The CDR3 contains 13 residues. The CDR3 here is CARKQVPYNEQFF. The CDR3 DNA is TGTGCCAGAAAACAGGTCCCCTACAATGAGCAGTTCTTC.

The rearrangement uses TRBV7-9 and TRBJ2-7; 8 bases are shared with TRBD2. Trimming at V came to 5 bases and at J to 5 bases, leaving 11 bases not matched to a gene. Germline assignment: CDR1 SEHNR and CDR2 FQNEAQ (reference sequence). The CDR3 totals 15 residues. The CDR3 DNA reads as TGTGCCAGCAGCCCTTCGGGAGGGATTATAAACGAGCAGTACTTC. Amino acid sequence: CASSPSGGIINEQYF.

This clonotype is a singleton in its sample. The chain recombines TRBV4-1 with TRBJ1-1; D perhaps matches TRBD1 (6 bases). V dropped 3 bases and J dropped 4 bases, with 12 bases sitting between them. This CDR3 spans 14 amino acids. CDR1 and CDR2 (germline): MGHRA, YSYEKL. In DNA form, the CDR3 reads TGCGCCAGCAGCCAGCAGGGGCAGCGCACTGAAGCTTTCTTT. This gives the protein CASSQQGQRTEAFF.

The chain employs TRBV7-9 and TRBJ1-1, with TRBD1 as a possible D gene (6 bases). The V gene lost 3 bases and the J gene lost 4 bases, with 9 bases spanning the gap. In germline, CDR1 is SEHNR, CDR2 FQNEAQ (reference sequence). This CDR3 comprises 13 residues. The CDR3 DNA sequence: TGTGCCAGCAGCTTTCCAGGGGTCACTGAAGCTTTCTTT. Amino acids: CASSFPGVTEAFF.

This chain links TRBV9 with TRBJ1-2; 10 bases map to TRBD1. V was clipped by 3 bases and J by 3 bases; unmatched bases: 5. This CDR3 has 15 amino acids. Germline assignment: CDR1 SGDLS and CDR2 YYNGEE. The CDR3 region is CASSASGTGDYGYTF. DNA of the CDR3: TGTGCCAGCAGCGCCTCCGGGACAGGGGACTATGGCTACACCTTC.

The chain joins TRBV7-9 to TRBJ2-5; D might be TRBD2 (5 bases). This CDR3 has 13 residues. Trimming shortened V by 2 bases and J by 5 bases, and 9 bases separated the two germline ends. The germline CDR1 and CDR2 sequences are SEHNR and FQNEAQ (reference sequence). Written as DNA, the CDR3 is TGTGCCAGCAGCTTACTAGGCGGGGAGACCCAGTACTTC. Its translation: CASSLLGGETQYF. Based on the CDR3 plus reference TRBV7-9 and TRBJ2-5, the full variable domain is DTGVSQNPRHKITKRGQNVTFRCDPISEHNRLYWYRQTLGQGPEFLTYFQNEAQLEKSRLLSDRFSAERPKGSFSTLEIQRTEQGDSAMYLCASSLLGGETQYFGPGTRLLVL.

V is TRBV5-1 and J is TRBJ1-1, with D tentatively TRBD1 (5 bases). The V end was cut by 2 bases, the J end by 1 base, with 9 bases between. CDR1 and CDR2 (germline): SGHRS, YFSETQ. The CDR3 has 14 amino acids. The CDR3 nucleotides read TGCGCCAGCAGCTTTCCCGGGGCGAACACTGAAGCTTTCTTT. It yields the protein CASSFPGANTEAFF.

This clonotype has only a few counts. The genes are TRBV3-1 and TRBJ1-3; D call uncertain. The germline gives CDR1 LGHDT, CDR2 YNNKEL (reference sequence). V lost 0 bases, J lost 0 bases, and 9 bases lay in between. This CDR3 is built from 16 residues. The CDR3 bases are TGTGCCAGCAGCCAAGATTGGGGTTACTCTGGAAACACCATATATTTT. Translation: CASSQDWGYSGNTIYF.

The chain carries TRBV7-9 and TRBJ2-3; D is possibly TRBD2 (5 bases). V dropped 8 bases and J dropped 2 bases, with 14 bases sitting between them. The CDR3 extends over 14 amino acids. Germline V lookup: CDR1 SEHNR, CDR2 FQNEAQ (reference sequence). The CDR3 sequence: CASLPSSYTDTQYF. For the CDR3, the DNA is TGTGCCAGCCTCCCTAGCTCGTACACAGATACGCAGTATTTT.

The rearrangement joins TRBV5-1 to TRBJ2-2; D possibly corresponds to TRBD2 (6 bases). Trimming pared 3 bases from V and 4 bases from J, leaving 16 bases between. The CDR3 is made up of 16 amino acids. CDR1 and CDR2 (germline): SGHRS, YFSETQ. CDR3 loop: CASSWRGGESTGELFF. CDR3 coding DNA: TGCGCCAGCAGCTGGAGAGGCGGGGAGAGCACCGGGGAGCTGTTTTTT. Full variable domain (rest looked up from reference TRBV5-1 and TRBJ2-2): KAGVTQTPRYLIKTRGQQVTLSCSPISGHRSVSWYQQTPGQGLQFLFEYFSETQRNKGNFPGRFSGRQFSNSRSEMNVSTLELGDSALYLCASSWRGGESTGELFFGEGSRLTVL.

The rearrangement links TRBV6-6 to TRBJ1-4; unclear D gene. Germline V gives CDR1 MNHNY, CDR2 SVGAGI (reference sequence). V was clipped by 2 bases and J by 4 bases, with 11 bases between them. The CDR3 covers 15 residues. The CDR3 loop is CASSYGTAFNEKLFF. The CDR3 bases are TGTGCCAGCAGTTACGGAACAGCCTTTAATGAAAAACTGTTTTTT.

The V and J genes are TRBV2 and TRBJ2-5; tentatively, D is TRBD1 (5 bases). The V gene lost 8 bases and the J gene lost 2 bases, with 30 bases spanning the gap. The CDR3 spans 19 residues. Germline assignment: CDR1 SNHLY and CDR2 FYNNEI. The CDR3 DNA is TGTGCCAGCCTTGCCCTCCAGACAGACAGTCGCTACTTACAAGAGACCCAGTACTTC. Protein product: CASLALQTDSRYLQETQYF.

The chain carries TRBV7-9 and TRBJ1-4; possibly TRBD1 for D (5 bases). This CDR3 has 16 residues. Trimming took off 4 bases at V and 8 bases at J, with 20 bases between the two ends. Germline V gene lookup returns CDR1 SEHNR and CDR2 FQNEAQ (reference sequence). The CDR3 loop reads CASSSGGNRATEKLFF. The DNA of the CDR3 is TGTGCCAGCAGCTCCGGGGGGAACAGAGCGACGGAAAAACTGTTTTTT. The entire variable domain, with the rest obtained from reference TRBV7-9 and TRBJ1-4, is as follows: DTGVSQNPRHKITKRGQNVTFRCDPISEHNRLYWYRQTLGQGPEFLTYFQNEAQLEKSRLLSDRFSAERPKGSFSTLEIQRTEQGDSAMYLCASSSGGNRATEKLFFGSGTQLSVL.

The chain combines TRBV19 with TRBJ1-2; D gene unclear. V was pared by 5 bases and J by 8 bases, with 12 bases between. Germline CDR1 LNHDA, CDR2 SQIVND (reference sequence). The CDR3 sequence is 12 residues long. CDR3 loop: CASSPDPGGYTF. CDR3 sequence (DNA): TGTGCCAGTAGTCCTGACCCCGGCGGCTACACCTTC.

The V call is TRBV27, the J call TRBJ2-7; D gene ambiguous. Trimming cost V 5 bases and J 7 bases, with 15 bases left between them. This CDR3 spans 13 amino acids. In germline, CDR1 is MNHEY, CDR2 SMNVEV (reference sequence). The CDR3 bases are TGTGCCAGCAGTATAGGTTTTGAAAGAGAGCAGTACTTC. Translation: CASSIGFEREQYF.

The chain couples TRBV9 to TRBJ2-5; perhaps TRBD2 as D (5 bases). The germline V gene encodes CDR1 SGDLS and CDR2 YYNGEE. There are 14 residues in the CDR3. V shed 4 bases and J shed 4 bases, with 14 bases lying between them. CDR3 protein: CASSPGSSRETQYF. In nucleotides, the CDR3 is TGTGCCAGCAGCCCGGGAAGTAGCCGAGAGACCCAGTACTTC.

This chain uses TRBV12-3 or TRBV12-4 with TRBJ2-7; no firm D call. The CDR3 is 11 amino acids. V lost 5 bases to trimming and J lost 2 bases, with 4 bases between them. CDR3 region: CASSHAYEQYF. The CDR3 region has the DNA TGTGCCAGCAGTCACGCCTACGAGCAGTACTTC.

J is TRBJ2-7 and V is TRBV6-1, with D maybe TRBD1 (6 bases). V was shortened by 6 bases and J by 5 bases, with 14 bases between the two germline ends. The CDR3 has 13 amino acids. Germline-derived CDR1 and CDR2 are MNHNS and SASEGT. This CDR3 is CASRLSGVDEQYV. CDR3 nucleotide sequence: TGTGCCAGCAGGTTATCAGGGGTGGACGAGCAGTACGTC.